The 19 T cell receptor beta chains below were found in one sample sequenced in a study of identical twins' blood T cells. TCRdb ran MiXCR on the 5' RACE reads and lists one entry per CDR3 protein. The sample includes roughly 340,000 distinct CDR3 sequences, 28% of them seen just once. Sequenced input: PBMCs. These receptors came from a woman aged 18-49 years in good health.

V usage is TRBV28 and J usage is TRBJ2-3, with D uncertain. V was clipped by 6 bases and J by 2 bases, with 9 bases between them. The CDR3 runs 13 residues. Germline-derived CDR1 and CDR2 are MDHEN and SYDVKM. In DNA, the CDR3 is TGTGCCAGCAGGGCCCGGAACACAGATACGCAGTATTTT. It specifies CASRARNTDTQYF.

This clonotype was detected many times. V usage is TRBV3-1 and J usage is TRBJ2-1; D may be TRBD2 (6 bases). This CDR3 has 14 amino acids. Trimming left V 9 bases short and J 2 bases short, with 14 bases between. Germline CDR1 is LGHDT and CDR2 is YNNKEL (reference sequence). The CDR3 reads CARNRRETYNEQFF. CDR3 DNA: TGTGCCAGAAACCGGAGGGAAACCTACAATGAGCAGTTCTTC.

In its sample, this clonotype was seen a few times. CDR3 sequence reads: CASSRDSKLFF. CDR3 sequence (DNA): TGTGCCAGTAGCCGGGACAGTAAACTGTTTTTT. The rearrangement joins TRBV19 to TRBJ1-4, with 7 bases aligning to TRBD1. J was trimmed by 11 bases and V by 6 bases; bases with no gene match: 3. The CDR3 runs 11 residues. Per germline, CDR1 LNHDA and CDR2 SQIVND (reference sequence).

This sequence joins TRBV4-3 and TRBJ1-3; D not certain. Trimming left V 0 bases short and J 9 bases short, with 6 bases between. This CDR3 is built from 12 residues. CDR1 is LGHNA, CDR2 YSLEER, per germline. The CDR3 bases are TGCGCCAGCAGCCAAGACCGAGGCACCATATATTTT. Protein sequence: CASSQDRGTIYF.

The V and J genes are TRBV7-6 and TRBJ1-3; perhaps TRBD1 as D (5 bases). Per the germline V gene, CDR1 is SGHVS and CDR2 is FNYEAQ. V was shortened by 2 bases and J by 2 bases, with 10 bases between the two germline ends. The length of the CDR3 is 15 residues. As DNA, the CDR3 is TGTGCCAGCAGCTTAACAGGCCCCCCTGGAAACACCATATATTTT. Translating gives CASSLTGPPGNTIYF. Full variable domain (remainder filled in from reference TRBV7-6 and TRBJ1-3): GAGVSQSPRYKVTKRGQDVALRCDPISGHVSLYWYRQALGQGPEFLTYFNYEAQQDKSGLPNDRFSAERPEGSISTLTIQRTEQRDSAMYRCASSLTGPPGNTIYFGEGSWLTVV.

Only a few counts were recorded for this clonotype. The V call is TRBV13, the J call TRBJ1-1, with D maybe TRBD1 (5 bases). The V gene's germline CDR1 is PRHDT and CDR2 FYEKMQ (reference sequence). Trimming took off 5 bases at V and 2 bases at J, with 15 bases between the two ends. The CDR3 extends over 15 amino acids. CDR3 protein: CASSGATDGNTEAFF. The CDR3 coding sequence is TGTGCCAGCAGCGGAGCGACAGACGGAAACACTGAAGCTTTCTTT.

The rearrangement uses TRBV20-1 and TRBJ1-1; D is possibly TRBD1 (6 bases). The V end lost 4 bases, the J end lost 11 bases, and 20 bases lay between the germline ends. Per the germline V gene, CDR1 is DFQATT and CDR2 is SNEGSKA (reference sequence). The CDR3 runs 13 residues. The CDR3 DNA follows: TGCAGTGCTATCGAAGGGGTTACAGGGAGGGCTTTCTTT. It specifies CSAIEGVTGRAFF.

The CDR3 nucleotides read TGTGCCAGCAGCGTTTGGTCTCAGGGGGCGCACTACAATGAGCAGTTCTTC. Encoded protein: CASSVWSQGAHYNEQFF. The rearrangement joins TRBV11-2 to TRBJ2-1; TRBD1 aligns across 8 bases. V shed 5 bases, J shed 3 bases, and the junction held 12 bases outside the gene matches. The V gene's germline CDR1 is SGHAT and CDR2 FQNNGV. This CDR3 contains 17 residues.

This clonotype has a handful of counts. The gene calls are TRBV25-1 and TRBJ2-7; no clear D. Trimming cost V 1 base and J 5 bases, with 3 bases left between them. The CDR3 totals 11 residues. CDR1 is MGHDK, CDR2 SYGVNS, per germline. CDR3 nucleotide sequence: TGTGCCAGCAGTGAATTCAACGAGCAGTACTTC. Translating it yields CASSEFNEQYF.

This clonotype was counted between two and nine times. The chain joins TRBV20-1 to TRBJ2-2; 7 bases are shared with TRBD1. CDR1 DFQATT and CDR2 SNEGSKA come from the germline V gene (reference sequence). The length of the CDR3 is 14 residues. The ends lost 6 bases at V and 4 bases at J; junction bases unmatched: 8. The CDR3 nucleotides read TGCAGTGCCCGAGACAGGGCGGCCACCGGGGAGCTGTTTTTT. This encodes CSARDRAATGELFF.

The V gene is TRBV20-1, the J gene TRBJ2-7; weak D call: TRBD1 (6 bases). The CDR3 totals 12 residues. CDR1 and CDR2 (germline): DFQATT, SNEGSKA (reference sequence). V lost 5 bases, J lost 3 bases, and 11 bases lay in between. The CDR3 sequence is CSAGGQLYEQYF. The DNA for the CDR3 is TGCAGTGCTGGAGGACAGCTCTACGAGCAGTACTTC.

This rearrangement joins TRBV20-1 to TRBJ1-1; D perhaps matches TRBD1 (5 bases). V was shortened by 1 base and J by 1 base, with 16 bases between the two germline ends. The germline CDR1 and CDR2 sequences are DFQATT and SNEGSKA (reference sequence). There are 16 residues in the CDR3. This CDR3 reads CSARGSGGWANTEAFF. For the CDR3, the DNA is TGCAGTGCTAGAGGTTCGGGGGGGTGGGCGAACACTGAAGCTTTCTTT.

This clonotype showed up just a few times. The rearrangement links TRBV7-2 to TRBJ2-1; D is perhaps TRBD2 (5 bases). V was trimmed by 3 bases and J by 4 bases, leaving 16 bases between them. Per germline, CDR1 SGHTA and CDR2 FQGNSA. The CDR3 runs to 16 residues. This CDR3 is CASSFRVFVAYNEQFF. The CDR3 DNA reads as TGTGCCAGCAGCTTTCGGGTGTTTGTAGCGTACAATGAGCAGTTCTTC.

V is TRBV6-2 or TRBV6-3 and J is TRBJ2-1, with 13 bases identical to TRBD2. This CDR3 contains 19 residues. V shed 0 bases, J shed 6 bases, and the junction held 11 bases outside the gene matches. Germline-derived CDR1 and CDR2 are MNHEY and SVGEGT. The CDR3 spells CASSYSKGPGTSGTNEQFF. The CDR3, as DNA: TGTGCCAGCAGTTACTCGAAGGGGCCCGGGACTAGCGGGACCAATGAGCAGTTCTTC.

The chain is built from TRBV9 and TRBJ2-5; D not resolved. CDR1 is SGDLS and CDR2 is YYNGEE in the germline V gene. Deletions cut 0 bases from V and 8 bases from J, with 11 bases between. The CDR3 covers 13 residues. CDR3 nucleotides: TGTGCCAGCAGCGTAGGACCCCAGAATACCCAGTACTTC. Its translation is CASSVGPQNTQYF. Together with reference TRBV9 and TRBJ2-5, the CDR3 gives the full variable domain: DSGVTQTPKHLITATGQRVTLRCSPRSGDLSVYWYQQSLDQGLQFLIQYYNGEERAKGNILERFSAQQFPDLHSELNLSSLELGDSALYFCASSVGPQNTQYFGPGTRLLVL.

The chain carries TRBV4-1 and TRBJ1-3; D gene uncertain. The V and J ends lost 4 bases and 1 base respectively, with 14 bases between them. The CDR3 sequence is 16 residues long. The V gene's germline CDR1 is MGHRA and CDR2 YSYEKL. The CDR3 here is CASSPRETVSGNTIYF. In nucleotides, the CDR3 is TGCGCCAGCAGCCCCCGGGAGACGGTTTCTGGAAACACCATATATTTT.

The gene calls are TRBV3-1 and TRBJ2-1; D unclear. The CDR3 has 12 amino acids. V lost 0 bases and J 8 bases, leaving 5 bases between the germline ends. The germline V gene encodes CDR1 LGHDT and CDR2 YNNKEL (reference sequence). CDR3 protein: CASSQDMDEQFF. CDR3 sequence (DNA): TGTGCCAGCAGCCAAGATATGGATGAGCAGTTCTTC.

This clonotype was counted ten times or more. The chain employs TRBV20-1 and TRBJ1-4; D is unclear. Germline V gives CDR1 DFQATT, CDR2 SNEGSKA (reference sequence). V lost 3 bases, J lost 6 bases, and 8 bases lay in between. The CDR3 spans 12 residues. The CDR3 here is CSARSDDEKLFF. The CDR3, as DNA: TGCAGTGCTAGGAGTGATGATGAAAAACTGTTTTTT.

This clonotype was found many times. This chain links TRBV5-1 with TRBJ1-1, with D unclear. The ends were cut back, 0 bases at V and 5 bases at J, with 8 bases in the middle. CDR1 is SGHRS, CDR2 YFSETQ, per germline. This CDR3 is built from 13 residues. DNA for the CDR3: TGCGCCAGCAGCTTGGCCGATAGAACTGAAGCTTTCTTT. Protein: CASSLADRTEAFF.